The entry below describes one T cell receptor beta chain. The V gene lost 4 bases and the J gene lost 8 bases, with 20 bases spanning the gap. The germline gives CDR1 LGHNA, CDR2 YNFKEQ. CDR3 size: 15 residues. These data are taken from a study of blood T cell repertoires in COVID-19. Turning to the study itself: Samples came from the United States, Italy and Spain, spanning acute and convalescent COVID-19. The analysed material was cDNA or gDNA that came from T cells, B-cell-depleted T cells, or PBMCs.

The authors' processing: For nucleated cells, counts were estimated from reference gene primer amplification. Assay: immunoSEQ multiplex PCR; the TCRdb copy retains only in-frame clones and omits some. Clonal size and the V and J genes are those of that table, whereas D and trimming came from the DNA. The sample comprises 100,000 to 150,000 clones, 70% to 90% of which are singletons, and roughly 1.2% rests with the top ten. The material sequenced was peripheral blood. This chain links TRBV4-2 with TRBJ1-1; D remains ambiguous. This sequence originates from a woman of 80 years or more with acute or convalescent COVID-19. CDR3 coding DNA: TGTGCCAGCAGCCCGAATAGGCTCGGAGAGATCGAAGCTTTCTTT. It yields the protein CASSPNRLGEIEAFF.